The subject of this entry is one T cell receptor (beta chain). CDR1 and CDR2 (germline): MNHEY, SMNVEV (reference sequence). The CDR3 consists of 15 residues. This sample is drawn from a study of blood T cells in healthy people across ages. A sample-barcoded 5' primer and a J-beta primer mix were used in a second PCR of roughly 6 to 11 cycles. Each cDNA molecule was tagged by a template-switch adaptor that had 12 random nucleotides. A single record per CDR3 protein comes from TCRdb applying MiXCR to the 5' RACE reads. The sample yields 780,000 or so distinct CDR3 sequences, 40% to 65% seen once. This receptor was obtained from a man older than 75 in good health. Material: blood. The chain has TRBV27 and TRBJ2-4; 13 bases align to TRBD2. The better agreement between TRBJ2-7 and the DNA end casts doubt on the J call. The CDR3 here is CASSSTSGRLHEQYF. Written as DNA, the CDR3 is TGTGCCAGCAGTTCGACTAGCGGGAGGCTCCACGAGCAGTACTTC.